This T cell receptor (beta chain) is drawn from a study of vaccination effects on CD4 cells after COVID-19. Whole-study context: Post-vaccine specimens arrived a median 72 days past the second dose. Whole-study findings and limits: Few convalescent patients were studied, and early post-infection samples were lacking. Clones induced by infection and by vaccine showed marked clonal contraction late after vaccination.

The CDR3 runs to 11 residues. V lost 6 bases and J lost 2, with 4 bases in between. Profiled with immunoSEQ multiplex PCR; TCRdb holds only in-frame clones, not every one. The sample consists of 45,000 to 60,000 clones, roughly three quarters of them appearing once. About this clone itself: Its antigen is as yet unknown.

Once cultured for approximately ten days, the cells underwent separation to obtain CD4+ T cells. Two doses of BNT162b2 or mRNA-1273 vaccine were administered to participants. The study found no prior SARS-CoV-2 infection in the vaccine recipients, who tested negative for nucleocapsid antibodies. Sample: CD4+ T cells from PBMCs cultured without peptide, taken after COVID-19 vaccination. The sequence was collected from a human donor who received a COVID-19 vaccine. The rearrangement joins TRBV12-3 or TRBV12-4 to TRBJ2-5; D call uncertain. In DNA, the CDR3 is TGTGCCAGCAGCAGGCAAGAGACCCAGTACTTC. It translates to CASSRQETQYF.